These 30 T cell receptor beta chains originate from one sample sequenced in a study of response to subunit inactivated influenza vaccine. One entry per CDR3 protein, called by TCRdb with MiXCR from the RT-PCR reads. The sample shows 550,000 to 800,000 distinct CDR3 sequences, roughly 14% of them seen only once. This specimen consisted of PBMCs from blood, obtained roughly 12 days after vaccination. The receptors were gathered from a man aged 45-60 years who received an inactivated influenza vaccine.

The CDR3 nucleotides are TGCAGCGTTGACCTAGGACAGGGACGGTACAATGAGCAGTTCTTC. This gives the protein CSVDLGQGRYNEQFF. The chain links TRBV29-1 to TRBJ2-1, with 8 bases that match TRBD1. Germline loops: CDR1 SQVTM, CDR2 ANQGSEA. The V and J ends lost 3 bases and 4 bases, in that order; junction bases with no gene match: 8. The CDR3 is made up of 15 amino acids.

This sequence joins TRBV5-6 and TRBJ1-2; D is uncertain. V lost 1 base to trimming and J lost 6 bases, with 7 bases between them. Germline V lookup: CDR1 SGHDT, CDR2 YYEEEE. This CDR3 region has 12 residues. CDR3 nucleotide sequence: TGTGCCAGCAGCTTGAACACAGATGGCTACACCTTC. Encoded protein: CASSLNTDGYTF. Drawing the rest from reference TRBV5-6 and TRBJ1-2, the complete variable domain is DAGVTQSPTHLIKTRGQQVTLRCSPKSGHDTVSWYQQALGQGPQFIFQYYEEEERQRGNFPDRFSGHQFPNYSSELNVNALLLGDSALYLCASSLNTDGYTFGSGTRLTVV.

This clonotype came up a few times. V gene TRBV12-3 or TRBV12-4 combines with J gene TRBJ2-5; either TRBD1 or TRBD2 may supply D (5 bases each). Trimming removed 6 bases at V and 2 bases at J, with 16 bases between. The CDR3 is 15 amino acids. The CDR3: CASSREGRMQETQYF. DNA for the CDR3: TGTGCCAGCAGCCGAGAGGGACGAATGCAAGAGACCCAGTACTTC.

This clonotype occurred a few times. The chain employs TRBV5-1 and TRBJ1-4, with D uncertain. This CDR3 is 13 amino acids long. The V end lost 2 bases, the J end lost 2 bases, and 4 bases lay between the germline ends. In germline, CDR1 is SGHRS, CDR2 YFSETQ. The CDR3 protein is CASSLRTNEKLFF. The DNA of the CDR3 is TGCGCCAGCAGCTTACGGACTAATGAAAAACTGTTTTTT.

The chain is built from TRBV9 and TRBJ1-4, with 8 bases aligning to TRBD1. The CDR3 runs 15 residues. J was trimmed by 4 bases and V by 3 bases; bases with no gene match: 5. Germline-derived CDR1 and CDR2 are SGDLS and YYNGEE. The CDR3 sequence is CASSGRTGSNEKLFF. The CDR3 DNA is TGTGCCAGCAGCGGACGGACAGGGAGTAATGAAAAACTGTTTTTT.

In its sample, this clonotype was seen once. The genes are TRBV12-5 and TRBJ2-7, with D unresolved. Per germline, CDR1 LGHNT and CDR2 FRNRAP. CDR3 size: 15 residues. V lost 3 bases and J lost 0, with 12 bases in between. The CDR3: CASGLRRTSSYEQYF. CDR3 in DNA: TGTGCTAGTGGTTTACGGCGTACGAGCTCCTACGAGCAGTACTTC.

The chain recombines TRBV20-1 with TRBJ2-1; D not resolved. The CDR3 extends over 14 amino acids. Trimming pared 5 bases from V and 0 bases from J, leaving 11 bases between. Per germline, CDR1 DFQATT and CDR2 SNEGSKA (reference sequence). This CDR3 is CSAFLPSSYNEQFF. In nucleotides, the CDR3 is TGCAGTGCTTTCCTCCCCAGCTCCTACAATGAGCAGTTCTTC.

This clonotype was counted a few times. This chain uses TRBV7-2 with TRBJ2-7; D perhaps matches TRBD2 (7 bases). Trimming removed 6 bases from V and 5 bases from J, with 17 bases in between. Germline V gene sequence: CDR1 SGHTA, CDR2 FQGNSA. The CDR3 has 14 amino acids. The CDR3 DNA follows: TGTGCCAGCAGTACCGTCGGGGGGCCCGACGAGCAGTACTTC. Its protein is CASSTVGGPDEQYF. The whole variable domain, filled in from reference TRBV7-2 and TRBJ2-7, reads GAGVSQSPSNKVTEKGKDVELRCDPISGHTALYWYRQSLGQGLEFLIYFQGNSAPDKSGLPSDRFSAERTGGSVSTLTIQRTQQEDSAVYLCASSTVGGPDEQYFGPGTRLTVT.

J is TRBJ2-2 and V is TRBV20-1; TRBD2 matches at 8 bases. V was clipped by 4 bases and J by 4 bases; unmatched bases: 11. This CDR3 spans 16 amino acids. CDR1 DFQATT and CDR2 SNEGSKA come from the germline V gene (reference sequence). CDR3 DNA: TGCAGTGCTATCCAGCGGGAGACCCGTAGCACCGGGGAGCTGTTTTTT. The encoded protein is CSAIQRETRSTGELFF.

This clonotype was recorded a few times. The chain is built from TRBV20-1 and TRBJ2-1, with D possibly being TRBD1 (6 bases). The CDR3 consists of 13 residues. Looked up from germline, CDR1 is DFQATT and CDR2 is SNEGSKA (reference sequence). The V gene lost 1 base and the J gene lost 6 bases, with 10 bases spanning the gap. The CDR3 loop is CSARVQGINEQFF. As DNA, the CDR3 is TGCAGTGCTAGAGTGCAGGGGATCAATGAGCAGTTCTTC.

This clonotype was seen a few times. The chain joins TRBV24-1 to TRBJ1-5; 7 nucleotides line up with TRBD1. V lost 3 bases, J lost 4 bases, and 8 bases stayed unmatched. The germline V gene has CDR1 KGHDR and CDR2 SFDVKD. The CDR3 runs to 16 residues. Here the CDR3 DNA reads TGTGCCACCAGTGATCAGTCCGGGACAGAAAATCAGCCCCAGCATTTT. Encoded protein: CATSDQSGTENQPQHF.

Note on this clonotype: One end of the junction fails to match germline, which may point to a read error. The chain recombines TRBV20-1 with TRBJ2-7; tentatively, D is TRBD2 (5 bases). CDR1 and CDR2 (germline): DFQATT, SNEGSKA (reference sequence). CDR3 size: 19 residues. CDR3 bases: TGCTGTGCTAGCCACCGAGGACTGCCGATCTCCTGGGACTCCTACGAGCAGTACTTC. This sequence encodes CCASHRGLPISWDSYEQYF.

This chain uses TRBV19 with TRBJ2-1, with D possibly being TRBD1 (5 bases). This CDR3 is 15 amino acids long. Trimming pared 5 bases from V and 2 bases from J, leaving 13 bases between. CDR1 and CDR2 (germline): LNHDA, SQIVND (reference sequence). CDR3 DNA: TGTGCCAGTAGTGCGAGACAGCGCCCCTACAATGAGCAGTTCTTC. Protein sequence: CASSARQRPYNEQFF.

The sample holds a few counts of this clonotype. The chain employs TRBV6-2 or TRBV6-3 and TRBJ2-7, with 14 bases fitting TRBD2. CDR3 length: 20 residues. V lost 4 bases, J lost 4 bases, and 18 bases stayed unmatched. Per germline, CDR1 MNHEY and CDR2 SVGEGT. Written as DNA, the CDR3 is TGTGCCAGCAGTTGGGGGACTAGCGGGAGTTATGGCCATCGTAGTTACGAGCAGTACTTC. It encodes CASSWGTSGSYGHRSYEQYF.

This clonotype has just a few counts. The chain recombines TRBV11-2 with TRBJ2-7; the match to TRBD1 covers 7 bases. CDR1 and CDR2 (germline): SGHAT, FQNNGV. The CDR3 loop spans 20 amino acids. The V segment lost 2 bases and the J segment 0 bases; nucleotides outside the gene matches: 19. CDR3 DNA sequence: TGTGCCAGCAGCTTACAAGCTACACTTAGACAGGGTTGGAGCTCCTACGAGCAGTACTTC. As protein: CASSLQATLRQGWSSYEQYF.

A few counts support this clonotype. The chain joins TRBV4-1 to TRBJ1-4; a possible D gene is TRBD1 (5 bases). Deletions cut 7 bases from V and 10 bases from J, with 10 bases between. Germline V gives CDR1 MGHRA, CDR2 YSYEKL. The CDR3 has 11 residues. In nucleotides, the CDR3 is TGCGCCAGCATGGGGGGAGGAAAACTGTTTTTT. The encoded protein is CASMGGGKLFF.

In this sample, this clonotype turned up a few times. This chain connects TRBV4-1 to TRBJ2-7, with a weak D call TRBD2 (7 bases). In germline, CDR1 is MGHRA, CDR2 YSYEKL. Trimming left V 0 bases short and J 3 bases short, with 15 bases between. The CDR3 consists of 16 residues. This CDR3 is CASSQDGWGGLYEQYF. The DNA for the CDR3 is TGCGCCAGCAGCCAAGACGGGTGGGGGGGCCTCTACGAGCAGTACTTC.

The chain uses TRBV7-2 and TRBJ1-2; D might be TRBD1 (5 bases). V dropped 1 base and J dropped 14 bases, with 11 bases sitting between them. Per the germline V gene, CDR1 is SGHTA and CDR2 is FQGNSA. CDR3 length equals 11 residues. The CDR3 protein is CASSLDGTGTF. The CDR3 region has the DNA TGTGCCAGCAGCTTAGATGGGACTGGGACCTTC.

This clonotype occurred many times. For the CDR3, the DNA is TGTGCCAGCAGTCTCCCGACAGGGTACACTGAAGCTTTCTTT. Its translation is CASSLPTGYTEAFF. The chain uses TRBV12-3 or TRBV12-4 and TRBJ1-1; TRBD1 agrees at 7 bases. The junction had 6 bases not matched to a gene; V was cut back by 5 bases and J by 3 bases. CDR3 length: 14 residues.

This clonotype was picked up a small number of times. V usage is TRBV15 and J usage is TRBJ2-1; possible D gene TRBD1, 5 bases. CDR3 length: 15 residues. V dropped 0 bases and J dropped 2 bases, with 8 bases sitting between them. The germline gives CDR1 LNHNV, CDR2 YYDKDF (reference sequence). CDR3 nucleotide sequence: TGTGCCACCAGCAGAGAAGGGGCGACCTACAATGAGCAGTTCTTC. Translated, it gives CATSREGATYNEQFF. Combining the CDR3 with reference TRBV15 and TRBJ2-1 gives the whole variable domain DAMVIQNPRYQVTQFGKPVTLSCSQTLNHNVMYWYQQKSSQAPKLLFHYYDKDFNNEADTPDNFQSRRPNTSFCFLDIRSPGLGDTAMYLCATSREGATYNEQFFGPGTRLTVL.

This clonotype was counted between two and nine times. The rearrangement uses TRBV4-1 and TRBJ2-5; TRBD2 matches 8 bases. This CDR3 contains 15 residues. V was clipped by 1 base and J by 1 base; unmatched bases: 2. CDR1 is MGHRA, CDR2 YSYEKL, per germline. The DNA for the CDR3 is TGCGCCAGCAGCCAAGGACGGGGGGGCCAAGAGACCCAGTACTTC. It codes for CASSQGRGGQETQYF.

This clonotype was seen a few times. The V and J genes are TRBV24-1 and TRBJ2-7; D gene ambiguous. The CDR3 totals 12 residues. Trimming stripped 1 base from V and 6 bases from J, with 6 bases between. From germline, CDR1 is KGHDR and CDR2 SFDVKD. The CDR3 is CATSDFRGEQYF. The CDR3 DNA is TGTGCCACCAGTGATTTCAGAGGCGAGCAGTACTTC.

This clonotype was detected a few times. This chain's CDR3 is CASSEQVYNEQFF. CDR3 DNA sequence: TGCGCCAGCAGTGAACAGGTTTACAATGAGCAGTTCTTC. The chain combines TRBV10-2 with TRBJ2-1; D may be TRBD1 (5 bases). The germline V gene encodes CDR1 WSHSY and CDR2 SAAADI. The CDR3 has 13 residues. V was shortened by 3 bases and J by 4 bases, with 7 bases between the two germline ends.

This clonotype was found a few times. J is TRBJ1-1 and V is TRBV18; 8 nucleotides match TRBD1. The ends lost 4 bases at V and 3 bases at J; junction bases unmatched: 4. The germline CDR1 and CDR2 sequences are KGHSH and LQKENI. The CDR3 spans 14 residues. CDR3 in amino acids: CASSRTGSDTEAFF. The CDR3 bases are TGTGCCAGCTCACGGACAGGGTCTGACACTGAAGCTTTCTTT.

This chain uses TRBV6-2 or TRBV6-3 with TRBJ2-5, with a weak D call TRBD1 (6 bases). Looked up from germline, CDR1 is MNHEY and CDR2 is SVGEGT. The CDR3 covers 15 residues. Trimming removed 5 bases from V and 3 bases from J, with 16 bases in between. The CDR3: CASSRPGAGEETQYF. The CDR3 DNA reads as TGTGCCAGCAGTCGGCCCGGGGCAGGGGAAGAGACCCAGTACTTC.

The CDR3: CSAMVAGDTKNIQYF. The CDR3 bases are TGCAGTGCCATGGTAGCGGGAGATACCAAAAACATTCAGTACTTC. This chain joins TRBV20-1 and TRBJ2-4; 9 bases match TRBD2. The J segment lost 2 bases and the V segment lost 6 bases, leaving 8 bases of the junction unmatched. Germline values: CDR1 DFQATT, CDR2 SNEGSKA (reference sequence). The CDR3 totals 15 residues.

The chain recombines TRBV4-1 with TRBJ2-5; 8 bases align to TRBD1. The J segment lost 6 bases and the V segment lost 1 base, leaving 4 bases of the junction unmatched. This CDR3 region has 14 residues. Germline CDR1 MGHRA, CDR2 YSYEKL. CDR3 protein: CASSQGQGRQTQYF. CDR3 nucleotide sequence: TGCGCCAGCAGCCAAGGACAGGGGCGTCAGACCCAGTACTTC.

The genes are TRBV29-1 and TRBJ2-7, with D possibly called TRBD1 or TRBD2 (5 bases each). The germline CDR1 and CDR2 sequences are SQVTM and ANQGSEA. V was trimmed by 4 bases and J by 1 base, leaving 17 bases between them. The CDR3 totals 15 residues. The CDR3 nucleotides read TGCAGCGTTGGGGGGTGGAACGCTGGGTCCTACGAGCAGTACTTC. Its protein product is CSVGGWNAGSYEQYF.

This clonotype has only a few counts. The chain recombines TRBV7-8 with TRBJ2-7; D is perhaps TRBD1 (7 bases). The V gene's germline CDR1 is SGHVS and CDR2 FQNEAQ. This CDR3 has 17 amino acids. V gave up 1 base and J gave up 4 bases, with 20 bases separating them. CDR3 bases: TGTGCCAGCAGCTTAGGAGTATACGGCAGGGGGGATTACGAGCAGTACTTC. This gives the protein CASSLGVYGRGDYEQYF.

The V call is TRBV2, the J call TRBJ1-1; TRBD1 is a possible D gene (6 bases). This CDR3 has 14 amino acids. V was pared by 0 bases and J by 6 bases, with 11 bases between. Per the germline V gene, CDR1 is SNHLY and CDR2 is FYNNEI. DNA of the CDR3: TGTGCCAGCAGTGAAGCGCTGGGGGGCTCTGAAGCTTTCTTT. Translation gives CASSEALGGSEAFF. The full variable domain, in which reference TRBV2 and TRBJ1-1 provide the parts outside the CDR3, is EPEVTQTPSHQVTQMGQEVILRCVPISNHLYFYWYRQILGQKVEFLVSFYNNEISEKSEIFDDQFSVERPDGSNFTLKIRSTKLEDSAMYFCASSEALGGSEAFFGQGTRLTVV.